This is a list of T cell receptor beta chains from one sample in a study of T cell responses to AZD1222 COVID-19 vaccine. Only in-frame clones appear in the TCRdb table, and some are missing; sequencing was by immunoSEQ multiplex PCR. The data show about 97,000 clones, about 90% seen once. The sample here was peripheral blood, taken on day 0 of AZD1222 vaccination. These receptors came from an adult in good health. The CDR3 runs from the conserved cysteine through the conserved F or W. A D gene is named only where the DNA matches it firmly. The size entry is marked missing in some rows and otherwise reads once, few, many or a size class.

TRBV3-1/TRBV3-2	TRBJ1-3	.	.	TGTGCCAGCAGCCATACAACAGGGATCCTCTCTGGAAACACCATATATTTT	CASSHTTGILSGNTIYF
TRBV28	TRBJ2-6	.	.	TGTGCCAGCAGTCGGGATTCATCTGGGGCCAACGTCCTGACTTTC	CASSRDSSGANVLTF
TRBV3-1/TRBV3-2	TRBJ2-2	.	TRBD1	TGTGCCAGCAGCCAGGTACAGGGGGCTGGGGAGCTGTTTTTT	CASSQVQGAGELFF
TRBV4-3	TRBJ1-2	.	.	TGCGCCAGCAGCCCCGACGGGTCCTATGGCTACACCTTC	CASSPDGSYGYTF
TRBV12-5	TRBJ1-5	.	.	TGTGCTAGTGGTTTTGGGGTAAGCAATCAGCCCCAGCATTTT	CASGFGVSNQPQHF
TRBV9	TRBJ1-2	.	TRBD1	TGTGCCAGCAGCGTAGATCCAGGGGGCAGGGGCTACACCTTC	CASSVDPGGRGYTF
TRBV4-1	TRBJ1-6	.	.	TGCGCCAGCAGCCAAGATCGGAGGTCCGGATCACCCCTCCACTTT	CASSQDRRSGSPLHF
TRBV15	TRBJ1-2	.	.	TGTGCCACCAGCCCCGGGACGCGTTTCTATGGCTACACCTTC	CATSPGTRFYGYTF
TRBV4-1	TRBJ2-3	once	.	TGCGCCAGCAGCCCGACGTCGGGTACAGATACGCAGTATTTT	CASSPTSGTDTQYF
TRBV4-1	TRBJ1-2	.	.	TGCGCCAGCAATTTAGTCGCGGGGACAACCTATGGCTACACCTTC	CASNLVAGTTYGYTF
TRBV4-2	TRBJ2-2	.	.	TGTGCCAGCAGCCAAGAGTCCGGGGAGCTGTTTTTT	CASSQESGELFF
TRBV7-9	TRBJ1-6	few	.	TGTGCCAGCAGCTTAAGGGAAGATCCTAATTCACCCCTCCACTTT	CASSLREDPNSPLHF
TRBV7-9	TRBJ2-1	.	.	TGTGCCAGCACAGGTGTGAGGGTAGGAAACAATGAGCAGTTCTTC	CASTGVRVGNNEQFF
TRBV4-3	TRBJ1-4	.	.	TGCGCCAGCAGCCAAAGTCTAGAAAAACTGTTTTTT	CASSQSLEKLFF
TRBV7-2	TRBJ2-3	.	.	TGTGCCAGCAGCTGGGGGCGAAGCACAGATACGCAGTATTTT	CASSWGRSTDTQYF
TRBV27	TRBJ1-4	.	.	TGTGCCAGCAGTTTAGGCAGGGGAACTAATGAAAAACTGTTTTTT	CASSLGRGTNEKLFF
TRBV6-5	TRBJ1-2	.	TRBD1	TGTGCCAGCAGCCTACAGGGGAACTATGGCTACACCTTC	CASSLQGNYGYTF
TRBV7-8	TRBJ1-2	.	.	TGTGCCAGCAGCTTAGATCGGGGACGTAACTATGGCTACACCTTC	CASSLDRGRNYGYTF
TRBV3-1/TRBV3-2	TRBJ2-3	.	TRBD2	TGTGCCAGCAGCCAAGATCTTGCGGGGGTCACAGATACGCAGTATTTT	CASSQDLAGVTDTQYF
TRBV5-1	TRBJ2-5	.	.	TGCGCCAGCGCCGGGCCCCCCGAAGAGACCCAGTACTTC	CASAGPPEETQYF
TRBV9	TRBJ1-1	.	.	TGTGCCAGCAGCGTAGGCAGATCGGACACTGAAGCTTTCTTT	CASSVGRSDTEAFF
TRBV7-2	TRBJ2-2	.	TRBD2	TGTGCCAGCAGCTTAGAGGTGCTAGCGGGGAACACCGGGGAGCTGTTTTTT	CASSLEVLAGNTGELFF
TRBV5-1	TRBJ2-7	.	TRBD2	TGCGCCAGCAGCTTGGTTGTAGCGGGCAACTACGAGCAGTACTTC	CASSLVVAGNYEQYF
TRBV5-1	TRBJ2-1	.	.	TGCGCCAGCAGCTTGAGTAGCGCCGCTCTCAATGAGCAGTTCTTC	CASSLSSAALNEQFF
TRBV12-3/TRBV12-4	TRBJ2-7	.	TRBD1	TGTGCCAGCAACGTCGACAGGGGAAACGAGCAGTACTTC	CASNVDRGNEQYF
TRBV7-9	TRBJ2-2	.	.	TGTGCCAGCAGCATGACCGGCACCGGGGAGCTGTTTTTT	CASSMTGTGELFF
TRBV18	TRBJ1-5	.	TRBD1	TGTGCCAGCTCACCAAACAGGGGGCCGGATCAGCCCCAGCATTTT	CASSPNRGPDQPQHF
TRBV2	TRBJ1-6	.	.	TGTGCCAGCAAATCGGAGGGATCTAATTCACCCCTCCACTTT	CASKSEGSNSPLHF
TRBV5-6	TRBJ2-2	.	TRBD2	TGTGCCAGCAGCTTGGACCCAGCGGGGTACACCGGGGAGCTGTTTTTT	CASSLDPAGYTGELFF
TRBV6-5	TRBJ2-7	.	TRBD2	TGTGCCAGCAAGCAAGCGGGGGGGTTTTACTACGAGCAGTACTTC	CASKQAGGFYYEQYF
TRBV14	TRBJ2-7	.	TRBD2	TGTGCCAGCAGCCGCCAGACGTGGGGGGGCGAGCAGTACTTC	CASSRQTWGGEQYF
TRBV6-5	TRBJ1-1	.	.	TGTGCCAGCAGTTGGACGCGCGGGGCATCTGAAGCTTTCTTT	CASSWTRGASEAFF
TRBV21-1	TRBJ1-1	.	.	TGTGCCAGCAGCAAACGGGGACCCCGGGACAGGGAAGCTTTCTTT	CASSKRGPRDREAFF
TRBV29-1	TRBJ1-3	.	TRBD1	TGCAGCGTTGAAGGGACAGGGGCTGGAAACACCATATATTTT	CSVEGTGAGNTIYF
TRBV7-9	TRBJ2-3	.	TRBD2	TGTGCCAGCCCCCCTGATAGCGGGGGGGCGGCAGATACGCAGTATTTT	CASPPDSGGAADTQYF